This note documents a single TCR beta chain sequence. Profiled with immunoSEQ multiplex PCR; TCRdb holds only in-frame clones, not every one. The data contain some 51,000 clones, around 93% of them singletons. These data come from a study of T cell changes during pregnancy in multiple sclerosis. There are 13 residues in the CDR3. Germline V gene lookup returns CDR1 WSHSY and CDR2 SAAADI. V gave up 6 bases and J gave up 3 bases; unmatched junction bases: 3. The sequencing here drew on CD8+ T cells from peripheral blood mononuclear cells, taken in the first trimester of pregnancy. V and J are TRBV10-2 and TRBJ2-7, with TRBD1 matching over 9 bases. The clonotype was recovered from a female donor with multiple sclerosis, enrolled in a pregnancy study. The CDR3: CASRQGAVYEQYF. The CDR3, as DNA: TGCGCCAGCAGACAGGGGGCTGTCTACGAGCAGTACTTC.